This T cell receptor beta chain emerged from a study of monozygotic twins with inflammatory bowel disease. UMIs that included a 6-nucleotide sample barcode were added by template switching, which took place during cDNA synthesis. After re-calling the 5' RACE reads, TCRdb lists one entry per CDR3 protein, DNA absent. The sample totals approximately 400,000 distinct CDR3 sequences. The sample consisted of blood. This TCR derives from a human donor with ulcerative colitis or Crohn's disease, or a healthy co-twin of an affected twin (not recorded which).

This CDR3 is CASSQGVRFQETQYF. The chain carries TRBV4-1 and TRBJ2-5. This CDR3 has 15 amino acids. CDR1 and CDR2 (germline): MGHRA, YSYEKL.